These T cell receptor beta chains were read from a single sample in a study of blood T cell repertoires in COVID-19. Assay used: immunoSEQ multiplex PCR; TCRdb lists only in-frame clones, some missing. The sample has 400,000 to 500,000 clones; 70% to 90% are singletons. Sequencing input: PBMCs or T cells enriched from blood (not recorded which). All receptors derive from a woman younger than 30 who had been exposed to COVID-19. The CDR3 runs from the conserved cysteine through the conserved F or W. Where a row states a size, it is once, few, many or the class of an expanded clone; other rows omit it.

TRBV19	NA	CASSAPAGGLYEQYF
TRBV15	NA	CATSTASQETQYF
TRBV7-8	NA	CASSLGEGPGYGYTF
TRBV10-3	NA	CAIPLAGGTDTGELFF
TRBV6-1	once	CASSVSAGAGIYNEQFF
TRBV19	NA	CASSPSTYLNTEAFF
TRBV6-6	NA	CASSYRDSYEQYF
TRBV7-9	NA	CASSLSGGPDTQYF
TRBV7-9	NA	CASSSPPGGGPLHF
TRBV4-1	NA	CASSQVMRGIREKLFF
TRBV15	NA	CATGLQLSSYNEQFF
TRBV3-1/TRBV3-2	NA	CASSLATVYEQYF
TRBV18	NA	CASSPQRGGPDLVQYF
TRBV7-9	NA	CASTPYRSSYNEQFF
TRBV6-7	few	CASNPIAPGHPYEQYF
TRBV12-5	NA	CASGLVTGGVNNEQFF
TRBV28	NA	CASSLQGVGNSPLHF
TRBV29-1	NA	CSVRWLAGEGSYNEQFF
TRBV14	NA	CASIGQGTYEQYF
TRBV5-1	NA	CASSAGTVNEQFF
TRBV4-2	NA	CASSQGTSGGGTDTQYF
TRBV7-2	NA	CASSLGGQRTDTQYF
TRBV12-3/TRBV12-4	NA	CASRSQGADGYTF
TRBV3-1/TRBV3-2	NA	CASSPGYGDTGELFF
TRBV10-3	few	CAISDQGRYGYVDTF
TRBV7-2	NA	CASSFLAGADSNEQFF
TRBV6-1	NA	CASSEKREQYF
TRBV27	few	CASTRLGPYNEQFF
TRBV28	NA	CASSFGGGFDEQFF
TRBV7-2	NA	CASSLGGGGPYEQYF
TRBV5-4	NA	CASSLALRALEGEGPQHF
TRBV19	once	CASSNRDRGQDTQYF
TRBV18	NA	CASSPGTGVREQYF
TRBV29-1	NA	CSVSPTIYNEQFF